This record looks at one T cell receptor beta chain sequence and its context. This sample was taken from a study of control samples from healthy donors and cancer patients. Data came from immunoSEQ multiplex PCR; TCRdb stores just in-frame clones and leaves some out. The sample lists 90,000 or so clones, about 89% occurring once. J gave up 6 bases and V 4 bases, and 4 bases lay outside the gene matches. Germline CDR1 reads WNHNN; CDR2 reads SYGVQD (reference sequence). There are 14 residues in the CDR3. The chain has TRBV10-1 and TRBJ2-1, with 9 bases identical to TRBD1. This clonotype was obtained from a woman in her forties or fifties with colorectal cancer. Sequenced input: PBMCs. CDR3 coding DNA: TGCGCCAGCAGTGGTGGGACAGGGCGCAATGAGCAGTTCTTC. Translating gives CASSGGTGRNEQFF.